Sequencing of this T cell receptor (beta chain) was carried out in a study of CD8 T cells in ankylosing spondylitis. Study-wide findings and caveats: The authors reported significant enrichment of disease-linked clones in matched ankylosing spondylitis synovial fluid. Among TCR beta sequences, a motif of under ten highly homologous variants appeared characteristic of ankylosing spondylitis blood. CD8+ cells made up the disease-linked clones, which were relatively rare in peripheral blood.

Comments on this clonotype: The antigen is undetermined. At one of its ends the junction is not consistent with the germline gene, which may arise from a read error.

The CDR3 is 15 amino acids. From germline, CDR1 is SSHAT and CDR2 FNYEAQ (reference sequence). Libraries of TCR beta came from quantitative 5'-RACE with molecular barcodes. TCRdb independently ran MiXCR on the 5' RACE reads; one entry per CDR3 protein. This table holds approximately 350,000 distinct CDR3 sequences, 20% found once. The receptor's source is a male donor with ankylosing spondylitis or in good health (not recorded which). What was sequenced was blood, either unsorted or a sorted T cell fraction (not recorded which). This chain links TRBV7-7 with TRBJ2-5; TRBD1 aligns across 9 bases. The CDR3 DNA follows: TGTGCTAGCAGCTTAATTACAGGGGGCGCGCAGACCCAGTACTTC. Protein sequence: CASSLITGGAQTQYF.